One sample yielded the 9 T cell receptor beta chains listed below, sequenced in a study of blood T cell repertoires in COVID-19. Using immunoSEQ multiplex PCR, the repertoire was profiled, and TCRdb retains in-frame clones only, with some absent. This sample has approximately 400,000 clones, with approximately 90% found just once. The sequencing input was peripheral blood. Every receptor here comes from a woman aged 50 to 60 with COVID-19, enrolled during active disease.

This sequence joins TRBV19 and TRBJ2-5; D is possibly TRBD2 (5 bases). The CDR3 is 14 residues long. The germline V and J ends were trimmed by 5 bases and 5 bases, with 15 bases remaining between them. Germline CDR1 is LNHDA and CDR2 is SQIVND (reference sequence). CDR3 residues: CASSPEPGTETQYF. Written as DNA, the CDR3 is TGTGCCAGTAGTCCAGAGCCGGGAACGGAGACCCAGTACTTC.

The rearrangement links TRBV12-3 or TRBV12-4 to TRBJ1-2; 8 bases match TRBD1. The V gene end was trimmed by 11 bases and the J gene end by 4 bases; junction bases not matched to a gene: 3. There are 11 residues in the CDR3. This chain's CDR3 is CAAQGGYGYTF. CDR3 nucleotides: TGTGCCGCACAGGGGGGCTATGGCTACACCTTC.

The chain uses TRBV9 and TRBJ2-3, with 9 bases matching TRBD2. CDR3 size: 16 residues. Unmatched junction bases numbered 4, after V lost 1 base and J lost 1 base. The germline V gene encodes CDR1 SGDLS and CDR2 YYNGEE. CDR3 in DNA: TGTGCCAGCAGCGTATACGTAGCGGGGGGCACAGATACGCAGTATTTT. It codes for CASSVYVAGGTDTQYF.

The V and J genes are TRBV18 and TRBJ2-4, with a weak D call TRBD1 (5 bases). This CDR3 is 15 amino acids long. Germline loops: CDR1 KGHSH, CDR2 LQKENI. Trimming stripped 3 bases from V and 0 bases from J, with 9 bases between. DNA of the CDR3: TGTGCCAGCTCACCGACAGAAATAGCCAAAAACATTCAGTACTTC. It yields the protein CASSPTEIAKNIQYF.

V gene TRBV10-3 combines with J gene TRBJ1-1; tentative D call: TRBD1 (5 bases). The CDR3 consists of 17 residues. V was cut by 0 bases and J by 0 bases, with 14 bases left in between. CDR1 is ENHRY and CDR2 is SYGVKD in the germline V gene. The CDR3 loop is CAISESHRGLMNTEAFF. The CDR3 nucleotides read TGTGCCATCAGTGAGTCTCATAGGGGATTAATGAACACTGAAGCTTTCTTT.

The rearrangement uses TRBV11-2 and TRBJ1-1, with 7 bases matching TRBD1. CDR1 is SGHAT, CDR2 FQNNGV, per germline. This CDR3 contains 14 residues. Unmatched junction bases numbered 5, after V lost 5 bases and J lost 2 bases. CDR3 coding DNA: TGTGCCAGCAGCGCCCGGGACAGCAACACTGAAGCTTTCTTT. Translating it yields CASSARDSNTEAFF.

The chain recombines TRBV28 with TRBJ1-1; a possible D gene is TRBD1 (6 bases). The CDR3 is made up of 17 amino acids. V was cut by 5 bases and J by 0 bases, with 19 bases left in between. Germline values: CDR1 MDHEN, CDR2 SYDVKM. CDR3 sequence: CASSLPGRGLLNTEAFF. The DNA for the CDR3 is TGTGCCAGCAGTCTCCCGGGCAGGGGCCTATTGAACACTGAAGCTTTCTTT. The variable domain in full, completed from reference TRBV28 and TRBJ1-1, reads DVKVTQSSRYLVKRTGEKVFLECVQDMDHENMFWYRQDPGLGLRLIYFSYDVKMKEKGDIPEGYSVSREKKERFSLILESASTNQTSMYLCASSLPGRGLLNTEAFFGQGTRLTVV.

The chain links TRBV18 to TRBJ1-5; D is unclear. V lost 3 bases and J lost 6, with 15 bases in between. This CDR3 has 15 residues. Germline values: CDR1 KGHSH, CDR2 LQKENI. CDR3 bases: TGTGCCAGCTCACCCCCCGGGATCCGTGGTCAGCCCCAGCATTTT. Residues: CASSPPGIRGQPQHF.

V and J are TRBV9 and TRBJ2-2; unclear D gene. Germline V gene lookup returns CDR1 SGDLS and CDR2 YYNGEE. CDR3 length: 15 amino acids. The V and J ends lost 3 bases and 4 bases respectively, with 13 bases between them. The CDR3 DNA reads TGTGCCAGCAGCGAAACAGCCTCCACCACCGGGGAGCTGTTTTTT. It yields the protein CASSETASTTGELFF.